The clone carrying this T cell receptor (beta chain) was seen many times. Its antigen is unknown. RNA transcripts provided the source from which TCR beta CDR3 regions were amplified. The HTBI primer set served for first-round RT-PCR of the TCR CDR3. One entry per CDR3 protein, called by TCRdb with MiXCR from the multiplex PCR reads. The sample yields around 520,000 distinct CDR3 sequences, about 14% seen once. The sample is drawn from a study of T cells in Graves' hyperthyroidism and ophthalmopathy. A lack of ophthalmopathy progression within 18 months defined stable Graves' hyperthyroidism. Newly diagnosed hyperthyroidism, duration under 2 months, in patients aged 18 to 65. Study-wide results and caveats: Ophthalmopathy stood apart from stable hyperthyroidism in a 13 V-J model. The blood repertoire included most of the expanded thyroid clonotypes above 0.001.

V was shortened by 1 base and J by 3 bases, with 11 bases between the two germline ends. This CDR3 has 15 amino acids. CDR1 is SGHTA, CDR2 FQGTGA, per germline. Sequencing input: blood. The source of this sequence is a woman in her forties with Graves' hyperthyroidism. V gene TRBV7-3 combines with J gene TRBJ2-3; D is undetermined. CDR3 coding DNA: TGTGCCAGCAGCTTAAGCGGTCTAGGGACAGATACGCAGTATTTT. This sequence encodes CASSLSGLGTDTQYF.